This is a list of T cell receptor beta chains from one sample in a study of cytomegalovirus exposure and HLA in healthy donors. Sequencing used immunoSEQ multiplex PCR; TCRdb keeps in-frame clones, though not all of them. The sample contains 100,000 to 150,000 clones, 70% to 85% of which appear only once. The sequencing sample was made of PBMCs. These receptors came from a man between 35 and 55 years old in good health and CMV-seropositive. The CDR3 runs from the conserved cysteine through the conserved F or W. The order of the fields is V gene, clone size, J gene, D gene, CDR3 DNA, CDR3 protein. D genes are given only for firm matches. For some rows the clone size is stated as once, few or many, or as a class when expanded; others skip it.

TRBV14	few	TRBJ1-4	NA	TGTGCCAGCAGCCCGATCGGGGTACCTGAAAAACTGTTTTTT	CASSPIGVPEKLFF
TRBV28	NA	TRBJ1-1	NA	TGTGCCAGCAGTTTCCTCAGGGCAGGGGCTTTCTTT	CASSFLRAGAFF
TRBV6-5	NA	TRBJ2-7	NA	TGTGCCAGCATCTACAGGGTTAGCTCCTACGAGCAGTACTTC	CASIYRVSSYEQYF
TRBV28	NA	TRBJ1-5	NA	TGTGCCAGCAGTTTATCAGGGGACCATCAGCCCCAGCATTTT	CASSLSGDHQPQHF
TRBV7-6	NA	TRBJ1-2	NA	NA	CASSFGPGVGYTF
TRBV11-2	few	TRBJ1-1	TRBD1	TGTGCCAGCAGCTACGGACAGGTTGGTACTGAAGCTTTCTTT	CASSYGQVGTEAFF
TRBV6-1	NA	TRBJ2-7	TRBD1	TGTGCCGCCCTACTCGGGACAGGGGTCTACGAGCAGTACTTC	CAALLGTGVYEQYF
TRBV9	NA	TRBJ1-1	TRBD1	TGTGCCAGCAGCCCCTCAGGGGGCAGATTT	CASSPSGGRF
TRBV6-4	NA	TRBJ2-2	NA	TGTGCCAGCAGACCGACTCTGTCCGGGGAGCTGTTTTTT	CASRPTLSGELFF
TRBV28	NA	TRBJ1-1	NA	TGTGCCAGCACCTTACGGTGGGGGGGGGAGAACACTGAAGCTTTCTTT	CASTLRWGGENTEAFF
TRBV30	NA	TRBJ1-2	TRBD1	TGTGCCTTGACAGGGGGCGATGGCTACACCTTC	CALTGGDGYTF
TRBV6-1	NA	TRBJ1-5	NA	TGTGCCAGCAGGGGCCAGGGTTGGTTGAATCAGCCCCAGCATTTT	CASRGQGWLNQPQHF
TRBV7-9	few	TRBJ1-2	NA	TGTTCCAGCAGCTTAGTCACAGGCGTTGACTATGGCTACACCTTC	CSSSLVTGVDYGYTF
TRBV28	NA	TRBJ1-4	TRBD1	TGTGCCAGCAGTACCTCAGGGGGCTACGAAAAACTGTTTTTT	CASSTSGGYEKLFF
TRBV28	NA	TRBJ2-4	NA	TGTGCCAGCAACACAGCCTCACTAGCCAAAAACATTCAGTACTTC	CASNTASLAKNIQYF
TRBV7-9	NA	TRBJ2-1	NA	TGTGCCAGCAGCTTAAGCGGAGACTACAATGAGCAGTTCTTC	CASSLSGDYNEQFF
TRBV27	NA	TRBJ1-2	TRBD1	TGTGCCAGCACCGACAGGGGGCGGTTGGGCTACACCTTC	CASTDRGRLGYTF
TRBV7-9	NA	TRBJ2-5	NA	TGTGCCAGCAGCTCTCACGGGGACCGCGCGGGGGAGACCCAGTACTTC	CASSSHGDRAGETQYF
TRBV7-2	NA	TRBJ1-2	TRBD1	TGTGCCAGCAGCGTGTGGGACAGGGGGTATGGCTACACCTTC	CASSVWDRGYGYTF
TRBV30	NA	TRBJ1-6	NA	TGTGCCTGGAGTGTAAAGCTGAGCTCCTATAATTCACCCCTCCACTTT	CAWSVKLSSYNSPLHF
TRBV11-2	NA	TRBJ2-7	TRBD2	TGTGCCAGCAGCTGGGGGGGCGAGCAGTACTTC	CASSWGGEQYF
TRBV5-1	NA	TRBJ2-7	TRBD1	TGCGCCAGCAGCTTGGGGACAGGGGCTCCCTACGAGCAGTACTTC	CASSLGTGAPYEQYF
TRBV6-6	NA	TRBJ1-6	NA	TGTGCCAGCAGTCCCCGGGAGTTTCTCCACTTT	CASSPREFLHF
TRBV29-1	NA	TRBJ2-4	NA	TGCAGCGTTCCTTCAGGAAACATTCAGTACTTC	CSVPSGNIQYF
TRBV5-4	NA	TRBJ2-7	NA	TGTGCCAGCAGCTTGCCCCATTCGGACGAGCAGTACTTC	CASSLPHSDEQYF
TRBV11-3	few	TRBJ1-6	NA	TGTGCCAGCAGCTCCCAGAGGGGAGGGAATAATTCACCCCTCCACTTT	CASSSQRGGNNSPLHF
TRBV10-3	NA	TRBJ2-7	NA	TGTGCCATCAGTGAGTTCATAGACAGTCCCTACGAGCAGTACTTC	CAISEFIDSPYEQYF
TRBV28	once	TRBJ2-1	TRBD2	TGTGCCAGCAGTTTAATAGCGGGAGTAGGGGTTGAGCAGTTCTTC	CASSLIAGVGVEQFF
TRBV30	once	TRBJ1-5	TRBD1	TGTGCCTGGAGTGTACAAGGGGGCAAGAATCAGTCCCAGCATTTT	CAWSVQGGKNQSQHF
TRBV19	once	TRBJ1-6	NA	TGTGCCAGTAGTATCAGGGATAGTTCACCCCTCCACTTT	CASSIRDSSPLHF
TRBV6-4	NA	TRBJ2-2	NA	TGTGCCAGCAGTGACTCACAGAACACCGGGGAGCTGTTTTTT	CASSDSQNTGELFF
TRBV7-9	NA	TRBJ1-1	NA	TGTGCCAGCAGCATTAGCAAGAACACTGAAGCTTTCTTT	CASSISKNTEAFF
TRBV9	NA	TRBJ1-6	TRBD1	TGTGCCAGCAGCGTAGCTACAGGGGGTTCACCCCTCCACTTT	CASSVATGGSPLHF
TRBV7-8	NA	TRBJ1-5	NA	TGTGCCAGCAGCTTAGCTCGGGTCGGCCCAGAGCCCCAGCATTTT	CASSLARVGPEPQHF
TRBV7-6	NA	TRBJ1-1	TRBD1	TGTGCCAGCAGCCCGCGACAGGGACCGAACACTGAAGCTTTCTTT	CASSPRQGPNTEAFF
TRBV25-1	NA	TRBJ2-7	TRBD2	TGTGCCAGCAAGGCATCGGGACTAGCGGGAGCAGGCTACTACGAGCAGTACTTC	CASKASGLAGAGYYEQYF
TRBV30	NA	TRBJ1-2	NA	TGTGCCTGGAAGGTTACAGCCAACTATGGCTACACCTTC	CAWKVTANYGYTF
TRBV27	NA	TRBJ2-7	NA	TGTGCCAGCAGTTTATCCTTAGCGGAGACCTACGAGCAGTACTTC	CASSLSLAETYEQYF
TRBV28	NA	TRBJ2-7	NA	TGTGCCAGCGTACCACAGGGCCTGGGCCTGGACGAGCAGTACTTC	CASVPQGLGLDEQYF
TRBV6-6	NA	TRBJ1-1	NA	TGTGCCAGCAGTTACCAAATGGCCACTGAAGCTTTCTTT	CASSYQMATEAFF
TRBV6-4	NA	TRBJ2-3	NA	TGTGCCAGCAGTGACAGACCTAGCCGAGATACGCAGTATTTT	CASSDRPSRDTQYF
TRBV11-2	NA	TRBJ1-1	NA	TGTGCCAGCAGCTTTGAGGATTATAGGACTGAAGCTTTCTTT	CASSFEDYRTEAFF
TRBV11-2	once	TRBJ1-2	NA	TGTGCCAGCAGCTATCAGGGCCACGGCTACACCTTC	CASSYQGHGYTF
TRBV4-3	NA	TRBJ2-7	NA	TGCGCCAGCAGCTTTACAGGGAACGAGCAGTACTTC	CASSFTGNEQYF
TRBV5-1	NA	TRBJ2-6	TRBD1	TGCGCCAGCAGCTGGGACAGGGGGAGCTCTGGGGCCAACGTCCTGACTTTC	CASSWDRGSSGANVLTF
TRBV7-2	once	TRBJ2-1	NA	TGTGCCAGCAGCTTACAGGGGACGCAGTTCTTC	CASSLQGTQFF
TRBV6-1	NA	TRBJ2-3	NA	TGTGCCAGCAGACGGGAGCCACGCACAGATACGCAGTATTTT	CASRREPRTDTQYF
TRBV9	NA	TRBJ1-2	NA	TGTGCCAGCAGCGTAGCGCTACCCGGGTCCCTAGGCGGCTACACCTTC	CASSVALPGSLGGYTF
TRBV19	NA	TRBJ1-1	NA	TGTGCCAGTAGTATTAACGGCAGGGGCGGGGGCACTGAAGCTTTCTTT	CASSINGRGGGTEAFF
TRBV11-2	NA	TRBJ2-1	TRBD2	TGTGCCAGCAGCAAACGAGGACTAGCGGGGGCCACTTACAATGAGCAGTTCTTC	CASSKRGLAGATYNEQFF
TRBV11-1	few	TRBJ1-1	NA	TGTGCCAGCAGCTTAAGGAAAGGAGCAGGGTACACTGAAGCTTTCTTT	CASSLRKGAGYTEAFF
TRBV2	once	TRBJ1-4	NA	TGTGCCAGCAGTGATCCTTTAACGGGAGAAAAACTGTTTTTT	CASSDPLTGEKLFF
TRBV15	NA	TRBJ1-1	TRBD1	TGTGCCACCAGCCGAGACAGGGCCACTGAAGCTTTCTTT	CATSRDRATEAFF
TRBV9	NA	TRBJ2-7	TRBD2	TGTGCCAGCAGCGTAGGTACTAGCGGGAGCCACGAGCAGTACTTC	CASSVGTSGSHEQYF
TRBV7-2	few	TRBJ2-1	TRBD1	TGTGCCAGCAGCTTAGATTGGACAGGCGAGCAGTTCTTC	CASSLDWTGEQFF
TRBV23-1	few	TRBJ2-7	TRBD2	TGCGCCAGCAGCCTAGGGACTAGCGGGAGCACCGAGCAGTACTTC	CASSLGTSGSTEQYF
TRBV5-5	NA	TRBJ2-7	TRBD1	TGTGCCAGCATTCCCCCCCAGGGGGCCTACGAGCAGTACTTC	CASIPPQGAYEQYF